Listed below are T cell receptor beta chains from one sample, sequenced in a study of T cells in Graves' hyperthyroidism and ophthalmopathy. TCRdb fed the multiplex PCR reads into MiXCR, producing one record per CDR3 protein. This sample has approximately 500,000 distinct CDR3 sequences, with roughly 46% found just once. The sample comprised peripheral blood or thyroid tissue (not recorded which). These receptors were taken from a woman in her late teens or twenties with Graves' hyperthyroidism. Both conserved end residues are part of each CDR3. The D gene is left open where the match is weak. Rows may omit the clone size; those that give it use once, few, many or a size class.

D	V	J	size	DNA	CDR3
TRBD2	TRBV6-4	TRBJ2-3	.	TGTGCCAGCAGTCGACTAGCGGGATCCACAGATACGCAGTATTTT	CASSRLAGSTDTQYF
TRBD1	TRBV20-1	TRBJ1-1	many	TGCAGTGTGGAACAGGGGGAGGCCGCTGGGAACACTGAAGCTTTCTTT	CSVEQGEAAGNTEAFF
TRBD2	TRBV30	TRBJ2-6	.	TGTGCCTGGAGTGGCGGGACTAGCGGGAGTGGGGCCAACGTCCTGACTTTC	CAWSGGTSGSGANVLTF
TRBD1	TRBV4-1	TRBJ1-2	many	TGCGCCAGCAGCCAAGGACAGGGGGGCTATGGCTACACCTTC	CASSQGQGGYGYTF
TRBD1	TRBV19	TRBJ2-5	.	TGTGCCAGTACCGGGGACAGAGGGGAGACCCAGTACTTC	CASTGDRGETQYF
.	TRBV30	TRBJ1-2	many	TGTGCCTGGAGAACTGGACAGATCAACTATGGCTACACCTTC	CAWRTGQINYGYTF
.	TRBV30	TRBJ2-7	few	TGTGCCTGGAGTAAACAGGTGGAAGACGAGCAGTACTTC	CAWSKQVEDEQYF
.	TRBV12-3/TRBV12-4	TRBJ2-2	many	TGTGCCAGCAGTTTAGGTACTCGTAACACCGGGGAGCTGTTTTTT	CASSLGTRNTGELFF
.	TRBV7-9	TRBJ1-5	.	TGTGCCAGCAGTTCCTTGAGGGAGCTCGGGGAGACCCAGCATTTT	CASSSLRELGETQHF
TRBD1	TRBV10-3	TRBJ1-1	.	TGTGCCATCAGTGGGGACAGGGGTGAAGCTTTCTTT	CAISGDRGEAFF
.	TRBV18	TRBJ2-7	few	TGTGCCAGCTCACCACTCGACAAAGACGAGCAGTACTTC	CASSPLDKDEQYF
TRBD1	TRBV5-8	TRBJ2-5	many	TGTGCCAGCAGCAGAGACAGGGGGGTAGAGACCCAGTACTTC	CASSRDRGVETQYF
.	TRBV9	TRBJ2-7	once	TGTGCTAAGGGGGGAAACGGGAGGACCTTCGAGCAGTACTTC	CAKGGNGRTFEQYF
.	TRBV12-3/TRBV12-4	TRBJ2-5	many	TGTGCCAGCAGTTTCGGAGCCTACAGAGAGACCCAGTACTTC	CASSFGAYRETQYF
.	TRBV29-1	TRBJ2-7	many	TGCAGCGTTGCGCAGGGGTCCTACGAGCAGTACTTC	CSVAQGSYEQYF
.	TRBV24-1	TRBJ1-1	.	TGTGCCACCAGTGAGGGGAGATCCACTGAAGCTTTCTTT	CATSEGRSTEAFF
TRBD1	TRBV20-1	TRBJ2-7	many	TGCAGTGCTTCAACAGGGGGGTACGAGCAGTACTTC	CSASTGGYEQYF
TRBD2	TRBV29-1	TRBJ2-7	.	TGCAGCGTCGGCGGACTAGCGGAGTCCGAGCAGTACTTC	CSVGGLAESEQYF
.	TRBV3-1	TRBJ1-6	.	TGTGCCAGCAGCCAAGAGAATCTAGGGGGGTCACCCCTCCACTTT	CASSQENLGGSPLHF
.	TRBV4-1	TRBJ2-1	.	TGCGCCAGCAGCCAAGATCGACAGGATGGGAATGAGCAGTTCTTC	CASSQDRQDGNEQFF
TRBD2	TRBV7-7	TRBJ2-2	many	TGTGCCAGCAGCTCGCTAGCGGGAGGGCCGGACGGGGAGCTGTTTTTT	CASSSLAGGPDGELFF
TRBD1	TRBV19	TRBJ2-5	.	TGTGCCAGTACCAACCTCCTACAGGGGAAAGAGACCCAGTACTTC	CASTNLLQGKETQYF
.	TRBV2	TRBJ1-2	many	TGTGCCAGCGTGCTTACTGTGATCTATGGCTACACCTTC	CASVLTVIYGYTF
TRBD2	TRBV2	TRBJ2-7	.	TGTGCCAGTACTAGCGGCAGGGCCATCCACGAGCAGTACTTC	CASTSGRAIHEQYF
TRBD1	TRBV6-5	TRBJ2-7	few	TGTGCCAGCAGTTACACCGGGACAGGGAGACACGAGCAGTACTTC	CASSYTGTGRHEQYF
.	TRBV24-1	TRBJ2-3	.	TGTGCCACCAGTGATTTAAAAGCGGGTGCAGATACGCAGTATTTT	CATSDLKAGADTQYF
.	TRBV6-5	TRBJ1-1	many	TGTGCCAGCTATGAGCAGGGGAACACTGAAGCTTTCTTT	CASYEQGNTEAFF
TRBD1	TRBV20-1	TRBJ1-2	.	TGCGCAGTCCCCGACAGGGTGGCTAGTCGGAATGGCTACACCTTC	CAVPDRVASRNGYTF
TRBD1	TRBV9	TRBJ1-2	.	TGTGCCAGCAGCGTCGGGTGCTGGCACAGAGATACAGGGGACAACTATGGCTACACCTTC	CASSVGCWHRDTGDNYGYTF